One sample yielded the 21 T cell receptor beta chains listed below, sequenced in a study of blood T cell repertoires in COVID-19. Generated by immunoSEQ multiplex PCR, the TCRdb table keeps only in-frame clones and is missing some. The repertoire includes 70,000 to 100,000 clones, about 89% of them detected once, and roughly 2.5% sits in the top ten. The sequencing input was peripheral blood. The receptors derive from a man aged 45-65 years with COVID-19, enrolled during active disease.

V gene TRBV11-3 combines with J gene TRBJ2-1; 13 bases match TRBD2. The CDR3 extends over 15 amino acids. The ends lost 5 bases at V and 6 bases at J; junction bases unmatched: 4. Germline V CDR1 and CDR2: SGHNT, YENEEA. Here the CDR3 DNA reads TGTGCCAGCAGCGACACTAGCGGGGGGGCCAATGAGCAGTTCTTC. Residues: CASSDTSGGANEQFF.

V and J are TRBV5-1 and TRBJ2-5, with D unclear. This CDR3 contains 12 residues. Trimming pared 2 bases from V and 4 bases from J, leaving 6 bases between. CDR1 is SGHRS and CDR2 is YFSETQ in the germline V gene. DNA for the CDR3: TGCGCCAGCAGCTTCCCCTCAGAGACCCAGTACTTC. Translation: CASSFPSETQYF.

The chain couples TRBV5-1 to TRBJ1-6, with D perhaps TRBD1 (6 bases). V was trimmed by 4 bases and J by 0 bases, leaving 14 bases between them. CDR1 is SGHRS and CDR2 is YFSETQ in the germline V gene. The CDR3 consists of 17 residues. The CDR3 DNA sequence: TGCGCCAGCAGCCCAACAGGGACCAACTCCTATAATTCACCCCTCCACTTT. It translates to CASSPTGTNSYNSPLHF.

A single count supports this clone. The genes are TRBV6-5 and TRBJ1-1; D unresolved. CDR1 is MNHEY, CDR2 SVGAGI, per germline. Trimming took off 1 base at V and 2 bases at J, with 14 bases between the two ends. The CDR3 sequence is 16 residues long. CDR3 sequence reads: CASSYFLPISNTEAFF. CDR3 nucleotide sequence: TGTGCCAGCAGTTACTTCCTCCCTATATCAAACACTGAAGCTTTCTTT.

The chain joins TRBV6-5 to TRBJ1-6, with D perhaps matching TRBD1 (5 bases). V lost 8 bases to trimming and J lost 2 bases, with 13 bases between them. Germline V lookup: CDR1 MNHEY, CDR2 SVGAGI. This CDR3 comprises 15 residues. The CDR3 bases are TGTGCCAGCCAATGGGGGGTCACCTATAATTCACCCCTCCACTTT. Protein product: CASQWGVTYNSPLHF.

The gene calls are TRBV6-2 or TRBV6-3 and TRBJ2-7; TRBD2 matches at 8 bases. After removal of 6 bases from V and 2 bases from J, the junction contained 6 bases not matched to a gene. The CDR3 has 14 residues. Germline assignment: CDR1 MNHEY and CDR2 SVGEGT. CDR3 residues: CASRPSGLTYEQYF. The CDR3 nucleotides are TGTGCCAGCAGACCTAGCGGGCTCACCTACGAGCAGTACTTC.

The rearrangement uses TRBV7-6 and TRBJ2-3, with D tentatively TRBD2 (7 bases). V gave up 5 bases and J gave up 6 bases, with 12 bases separating them. The CDR3 runs to 13 residues. The V gene's germline CDR1 is SGHVS and CDR2 FNYEAQ. The CDR3 spells CASSPGGPDTQYF. CDR3 coding DNA: TGTGCCAGCAGCCCGGGGGGCCCCGATACGCAGTATTTT.

CDR3 loop: CASSTGGGGTEAFF. CDR3 DNA: TGTGCCAGTAGTACAGGGGGCGGGGGCACTGAAGCTTTCTTT. The rearrangement links TRBV19 to TRBJ1-1, with 8 bases aligning to TRBD1. The germline gives CDR1 LNHDA, CDR2 SQIVND (reference sequence). The junction had 5 bases not matched to a gene; V was cut back by 4 bases and J by 4 bases. The CDR3 sequence is 14 residues long.

The chain combines TRBV30 with TRBJ1-5; 9 bases are shared with TRBD1. V gave up 5 bases and J gave up 3 bases; unmatched junction bases: 5. Germline CDR1 reads GTSNPN; CDR2 reads SVGIG (reference sequence). The CDR3 contains 14 residues. This chain's CDR3 is CAWQTGGFNQPQHF. The CDR3 DNA follows: TGTGCCTGGCAGACAGGGGGTTTCAATCAGCCCCAGCATTTT.

The sample holds one count of this clone. J is TRBJ2-7 and V is TRBV7-2; possible D gene TRBD1, 5 bases. The CDR3 spans 13 residues. The germline gives CDR1 SGHTA, CDR2 FQGNSA. Trimming cost V 8 bases and J 2 bases, with 13 bases left between them. CDR3 DNA: TGTGCCAGCCGAGACAGTACAACCTACGAGCAGTACTTC. Its protein is CASRDSTTYEQYF.

This rearrangement joins TRBV28 to TRBJ2-7, with 9 bases aligning to TRBD2. The CDR3 totals 16 residues. Germline V gene lookup returns CDR1 MDHEN and CDR2 SYDVKM. Trimming at V came to 2 bases and at J to 1 base, leaving 6 bases not matched to a gene. CDR3 DNA: TGTGCCAGCAGTTTAATTACGCTAGCGGGATCCTACGAGCAGTACTTC. This gives the protein CASSLITLAGSYEQYF.

The chain recombines TRBV11-1 with TRBJ2-2, with TRBD1 matching over 9 bases. Trimming removed 7 bases from V and 5 bases from J; junction bases left unmatched: 8. The CDR3 has 15 amino acids. In germline, CDR1 is SGHAT, CDR2 FQDESV (reference sequence). The CDR3 bases are TGTGCCAGCACCACCGGGACAGGGATTACCGGGGAGCTGTTTTTT. Amino acids: CASTTGTGITGELFF.

This clone has just one count. The chain recombines TRBV7-6 with TRBJ2-3; 12 bases map to TRBD2. From germline, CDR1 is SGHVS and CDR2 FNYEAQ. Germline trimming cut 5 bases from V and 3 bases from J; bases unmatched to any gene: 6. This CDR3 region has 16 residues. DNA of the CDR3: TGTGCCAGCAGCGCCCGGACTAGCGGGAAAACAGATACGCAGTATTTT. Its translation: CASSARTSGKTDTQYF.

A few counts support this clone. The rearrangement joins TRBV18 to TRBJ2-2; TRBD2 agrees at 7 bases. From germline, CDR1 is KGHSH and CDR2 LQKENI. With 3 bases clipped from V and 1 base from J, the junction kept 8 bases outside the gene matches. This CDR3 is 17 amino acids long. The CDR3 coding sequence is TGTGCCAGCTCACCCGCCAGGACTAGTGGGAACACCGGGGAGCTGTTTTTT. Its translation is CASSPARTSGNTGELFF. Full variable domain (rest looked up from reference TRBV18 and TRBJ2-2): NAGVMQNPRHLVRRRGQEARLRCSPMKGHSHVYWYRQLPEEGLKFMVYLQKENIIDESGMPKERFSAEFPKEGPSILRIQQVVRGDSAAYFCASSPARTSGNTGELFFGEGSRLTVL.

This clone was observed once. The V gene is TRBV9, the J gene TRBJ1-5; D remains ambiguous. Looked up from germline, CDR1 is SGDLS and CDR2 is YYNGEE. The V end lost 7 bases, the J end lost 3 bases, and 8 bases lay between the germline ends. This CDR3 has 12 residues. The CDR3 coding sequence is TGTGCCAGCGGGAGAGCCAATCAGCCCCAGCATTTT. It is translated as CASGRANQPQHF.

The rearrangement links TRBV4-1 to TRBJ1-4; D not certain. Trimming shortened V by 4 bases and J by 4 bases, and 10 bases separated the two germline ends. Looked up from germline, CDR1 is MGHRA and CDR2 is YSYEKL. CDR3 length: 14 residues. The CDR3 sequence: CASSLRRDNEKLFF. CDR3 in DNA: TGCGCCAGCAGCCTTCGCCGGGATAATGAAAAACTGTTTTTT.

In nucleotides, the CDR3 is TGTGCCATCAGTGAGTCAGGGAGAGGGTGGACTGAAGCTTTCTTT. Amino acid sequence: CAISESGRGWTEAFF. V gene TRBV10-3 combines with J gene TRBJ1-1; D gene ambiguous. The CDR3 length is 15 residues. From germline, CDR1 is ENHRY and CDR2 SYGVKD. Trimming shortened V by 0 bases and J by 5 bases, and 13 bases separated the two germline ends.

This chain uses TRBV14 with TRBJ1-6; no reliable D call. Germline CDR1 and CDR2: SGHDN and FVKESK. The CDR3 has 12 residues. Trimming pared 2 bases from V and 9 bases from J, leaving 5 bases between. CDR3 bases: TGTGCCAGCAGCCAAACGAGTTCACCCCTCCACTTT. It translates to CASSQTSSPLHF.

This chain uses TRBV7-2 with TRBJ1-2; unclear D gene. The CDR3 is 14 amino acids. From germline, CDR1 is SGHTA and CDR2 FQGNSA. Trimming took 3 bases from V and 4 from J, leaving 12 bases between them. CDR3 nucleotide sequence: TGTGCCAGCAGCTTCGGCCAGTCAGGCTATGGCTACACCTTC. This translates into CASSFGQSGYGYTF.

The chain has TRBV7-6 and TRBJ2-1; D possibly corresponds to TRBD2 (5 bases). The V and J ends lost 6 bases and 4 bases respectively, with 10 bases between them. Germline CDR1 SGHVS, CDR2 FNYEAQ. The CDR3 loop spans 13 amino acids. CDR3 region: CASREDGYNEQFF. The CDR3 DNA is TGTGCCAGCAGGGAGGACGGATACAATGAGCAGTTCTTC.

This chain joins TRBV7-9 and TRBJ2-7; TRBD2 aligns across 11 bases. Trimming took 6 bases from V and 5 from J; bases not matched to a gene: 9. Per the germline V gene, CDR1 is SEHNR and CDR2 is FQNEAQ (reference sequence). This CDR3 spans 15 amino acids. CDR3 protein: CASRAPSGGFHEQYF. The CDR3 DNA sequence: TGTGCCAGCAGAGCCCCTAGCGGGGGGTTCCACGAGCAGTACTTC.